Listed below are T cell receptor beta chains from one sample, sequenced in a study of blood T cell repertoires in COVID-19. The method was immunoSEQ multiplex PCR; TCRdb's version includes in-frame clones alone and lacks a portion of them. The data show 85,000 to 120,000 clones, about nine tenths seen once. The sample consisted of peripheral blood. The receptors originated from a woman in her fifties or sixties with COVID-19, enrolled during active disease. CDR3s include the opening cysteine and the closing phenylalanine or tryptophan. A D gene is named only where the DNA matches it firmly. Clone size is given for some rows only: seen once, a few or many times, or a class if the clone is expanded.

D gene | CDR3 length | J gene | clone size | V gene | CDR3 DNA | CDR3 protein
TRBD1 | 14 | TRBJ2-7 | . | TRBV9 | TGTGCCAGCAGCGTAGGACAGGGCCCCTACGAGCAGTACTTC | CASSVGQGPYEQYF
. | 14 | TRBJ2-5 | few | TRBV9 | TGTGCCAGCAGCGTAGGGGCTACTCAAGAGACCCAGTACTTC | CASSVGATQETQYF
. | 15 | TRBJ2-1 | . | TRBV9 | TGTGCCAGCAGCGCCGGGACTGGCGTACAAGGTGAGCAGTTCTTC | CASSAGTGVQGEQFF
TRBD1 | 16 | TRBJ1-1 | few | TRBV27 | TGTGCCAGCAGTACAGGGGGCTTTTTTCTGAACACTGAAGCTTTCTTT | CASSTGGFFLNTEAFF
TRBD2 | 17 | TRBJ2-3 | . | TRBV12-5 | TGTGCTAGTGGTTTGGGTAGCGGGGGAGTTAGCACAGATACGCAGTATTTT | CASGLGSGGVSTDTQYF
. | 14 | TRBJ1-2 | few | TRBV19 | TGTGCCAGTACCCTGGGGCAGGATGCTAATGGCTACACCTTC | CASTLGQDANGYTF
. | 12 | TRBJ2-7 | . | TRBV30 | TGTGCCTGGAGAGGGCTAGCTTACGAGCAGTACTTC | CAWRGLAYEQYF
. | 14 | TRBJ2-7 | . | TRBV6-6 | TGTGCCAGCAGTTACTCGCAGGGGTCCTACGAGCAGTACTTC | CASSYSQGSYEQYF
. | 12 | TRBJ2-7 | . | TRBV11-2 | TGTGCCAGCAGCTTAGTCGAACATGAGCAGTACTTC | CASSLVEHEQYF
TRBD2 | 18 | TRBJ2-3 | . | TRBV6-6 | TGTGCCAGCAGTCGAACCGGGACTAGCGGGGGGGGAACAGATACGCAGTATTTT | CASSRTGTSGGGTDTQYF
. | 13 | TRBJ1-1 | . | TRBV6-2/TRBV6-3 | TGTGCCAGCAGTTACCAGGGGAACACTGAAGCTTTCTTT | CASSYQGNTEAFF
TRBD1 | 16 | TRBJ1-5 | . | TRBV28 | TGTGCCAGCAGTTTAGGGACAGGGAGTGGGAATCAGCCCCAGCATTTT | CASSLGTGSGNQPQHF
TRBD1 | 14 | TRBJ2-1 | . | TRBV28 | TGTGCCAGCAGTGGTACAGGGGGATCGGATGAGCAGTTCTTC | CASSGTGGSDEQFF
. | 17 | TRBJ2-1 | . | TRBV18 | TGTGCCAGCTCACCACCCGGCGGCAGGGTGTCGAACAATGAGCAGTTCTTC | CASSPPGGRVSNNEQFF
TRBD1 | 16 | TRBJ1-3 | . | TRBV18 | TGTGCCAGCTCATCGGGACAGCTAAGCTCTGGAAACACCATATATTTT | CASSSGQLSSGNTIYF
TRBD1 | 16 | TRBJ1-6 | . | TRBV27 | TGTGCCAGCAGCCCACCGGGACAGCTAAATAATTCACCCCTCCACTTT | CASSPPGQLNNSPLHF
TRBD1 | 15 | TRBJ1-1 | . | TRBV6-5 | TGTGCCAGCAGCCAACCGGGACAGCTAGGCACTGAAGCTTTCTTT | CASSQPGQLGTEAFF
. | 15 | TRBJ1-4 | few | TRBV5-1 | TGCGCCAGCAGCCGGCTACCCGGACAGTTGAAGGAACTGTTTTTT | CASSRLPGQLKELFF
. | 15 | TRBJ1-3 | . | TRBV11-2 | TGTGCCAGCAGCAGCTTCGTAGGACAGGGAAACACCATATATTTT | CASSSFVGQGNTIYF
. | 11 | TRBJ2-7 | . | TRBV12-3/TRBV12-4 | TGTGCCAGCAGTTTCTCGTACGAGCAGTACTTC | CASSFSYEQYF
TRBD1 | 14 | TRBJ1-1 | . | TRBV7-9 | TGTGCCAGCAGCTTATCGGACAGGGGGACTGAAGCTTTCTTT | CASSLSDRGTEAFF
. | 14 | TRBJ2-7 | once | TRBV18 | TGTGCCAGCTCACCATCTGGGAGCTCCTACGAGCAGTACTTC | CASSPSGSSYEQYF
TRBD1 | 16 | TRBJ2-3 | once | TRBV6-1 | TGTGCCAGCAGTGAAAAAAGACAGGGCATCACAGATACGCAGTATTTT | CASSEKRQGITDTQYF
. | 13 | TRBJ1-5 | . | TRBV7-2 | TGTGCCAGCAGCTTAGGTGCGAATCAGCCCCAGCATTTT | CASSLGANQPQHF
. | 16 | TRBJ1-3 | . | TRBV9 | TGTGCCAGCAGCGTAAGCAGGTCAAGCTCTGGAAACACCATATATTTT | CASSVSRSSSGNTIYF
TRBD2 | 19 | TRBJ2-3 | . | TRBV6-4 | TGTGCCAGCACCGACAGTGGGACTAGCGGGGGGCCATGCACAGATACGCAGTATTTT | CASTDSGTSGGPCTDTQYF
TRBD1 | 16 | TRBJ1-1 | . | TRBV19 | TGTGCCAGCACTCGGACAGGGGGCGGGGGAATCCCTGAAGCTTTCTTT | CASTRTGGGGIPEAFF
TRBD2 | 16 | TRBJ2-2 | . | TRBV30 | TGTGCCTGGAACTATCAGCGGGGGGGCCTGGCCGGGGAGCTGTTTTTT | CAWNYQRGGLAGELFF
. | 12 | TRBJ2-7 | . | TRBV18 | TGTGCCAGCTCAAGAAGGGGGTACGAGCAGTACTTC | CASSRRGYEQYF
TRBD1 | 15 | TRBJ1-1 | . | TRBV6-2/TRBV6-3 | TGTGCCAGCAGCGAGTGGACAGGGCTGAACACTGAAGCTTTCTTT | CASSEWTGLNTEAFF
. | 15 | TRBJ2-1 | . | TRBV5-4 | TGTGCCAGCAGCTTGGAGACTTTATCCTACAATGAGCAGTTCTTC | CASSLETLSYNEQFF
. | 13 | TRBJ2-2 | . | TRBV18 | TGTGCCAGCTCACCACCCTCGACCGGGGAGCTGTTTTTT | CASSPPSTGELFF
. | 14 | TRBJ1-5 | . | TRBV6-5 | TGTGCCAGCAGTTACGGAGAGAGCAATCAGCCCCAGCATTTT | CASSYGESNQPQHF
TRBD1 | 15 | TRBJ1-6 | . | TRBV9 | TGTGCCAGCAGCGTGACAGGGACAGGGGATTCACCCCTCCACTTT | CASSVTGTGDSPLHF
TRBD2 | 16 | TRBJ2-2 | . | TRBV5-1 | TGCGCCAGCAGCCTCCTCAGCGGGGGGCGCACCGGGGAGCTGTTTTTT | CASSLLSGGRTGELFF
. | 13 | TRBJ2-5 | once | TRBV27 | TGTGCCAGCAGTGTTAGCAACAGGGAGACCCAGTACTTC | CASSVSNRETQYF
. | 16 | TRBJ2-6 | . | TRBV5-4 | TGTGCCAGCAGCTTGGAACAGCCCTCTGGGGCCAACGTCCTGACTTTC | CASSLEQPSGANVLTF
TRBD2 | 14 | TRBJ2-1 | . | TRBV29-1 | TGCAGCGGTCGCGGGGGGGAGGGTTACAATGAGCAGTTCTTC | CSGRGGEGYNEQFF
. | 18 | TRBJ1-5 | . | TRBV19 | TGTGCCAGTAGCGATAGGGGCTCTGGCAGGGTGAGCAATCAGCCCCAGCATTTT | CASSDRGSGRVSNQPQHF
. | 13 | TRBJ1-2 | . | TRBV10-2 | TGCGCCAGCAGTGAGATCGAGGGGGTCGGCTACACCTTC | CASSEIEGVGYTF
. | 14 | TRBJ1-6 | . | TRBV9 | TGTGCCAGCAGCGTAACTGGGGGGGGTTCACCCCTCCACTTT | CASSVTGGGSPLHF
TRBD1 | 19 | TRBJ1-1 | . | TRBV15 | TGTGCCACCAGGAACCCTTATCAGGGGGCGAGTAACCCTCCCGCTGAAGCTTTCTTT | CATRNPYQGASNPPAEAFF
. | 15 | TRBJ1-3 | . | TRBV6-1 | TGTGCCAGCAGTGAAGACAGAAACTCTGGAAACACCATATATTTT | CASSEDRNSGNTIYF
. | 15 | TRBJ1-6 | . | TRBV2 | TGTGCCAGCAGTGGACAGTCGACGGAGTATTCACCCCTCCACTTT | CASSGQSTEYSPLHF
. | 15 | TRBJ2-5 | . | TRBV3-1/TRBV3-2 | TGTGCCAGCAGCCAAGAAGGGGGGGGCCAGGAGACCCAGTACTTC | CASSQEGGGQETQYF
TRBD2 | 13 | TRBJ2-5 | . | TRBV2 | TGTGCCAGCAGAGAGGGACTAGTGGAGACCCAGTACTTC | CASREGLVETQYF
. | 14 | TRBJ2-5 | once | TRBV11-2 | TGTGCCAGCAGCTTCTGGGGGCGGCAAGAGACCCAGTACTTC | CASSFWGRQETQYF
TRBD1 | 15 | TRBJ2-7 | few | TRBV27 | TGTGCCAGCAGTAACCCGACAGGGGGGAAGGTCGAGCAGTACTTC | CASSNPTGGKVEQYF
TRBD2 | 14 | TRBJ2-7 | . | TRBV7-2 | TGTGCCAGCAGCTTAGATCCTAGCGGGGGACAGCAGTACTTC | CASSLDPSGGQQYF
. | 14 | TRBJ2-3 | . | TRBV11-3 | TGTGCCAGCAGCCAGCTAGCAAGCACAGATACGCAGTATTTT | CASSQLASTDTQYF
. | 15 | TRBJ1-1 | . | TRBV7-3 | TGTGCCAGCAGCTTACTCGACAGAATCGGGACTGAAGCTTTCTTT | CASSLLDRIGTEAFF
TRBD1 | 14 | TRBJ2-7 | . | TRBV2 | TGTGCCACAACCCGGGACAGTCTAACCTACGAGCAGTACTTC | CATTRDSLTYEQYF
. | 15 | TRBJ2-7 | . | TRBV18 | TGTGCCAGCTCACCCGGGGGACAGAGCTCCTACGAGCAGTACTTC | CASSPGGQSSYEQYF
. | 12 | TRBJ2-1 | once | TRBV12-3/TRBV12-4 | TGTGCCAGCAGCGACACAGACAATGAGCAGTTCTTC | CASSDTDNEQFF
TRBD2 | 14 | TRBJ2-7 | . | TRBV5-1 | TGCGCCAGCAGCGCGGGGGGCAACTCCTACGAGCAGTACTTC | CASSAGGNSYEQYF
. | 16 | TRBJ2-2 | . | TRBV28 | TGTGCCAGCAGTCCCCTGGGGACAACGAACACCGGGGAGCTGTTTTTT | CASSPLGTTNTGELFF
TRBD1 | 16 | TRBJ2-3 | . | TRBV9 | TGTGCCAGCAGCGTAGAAGGACAGGGGTTCACAGATACGCAGTATTTT | CASSVEGQGFTDTQYF
. | 15 | TRBJ2-2 | . | TRBV10-3 | TGTGCCATCAGTGACCGGACAGTGAACACCGGGGAGCTGTTTTTT | CAISDRTVNTGELFF
TRBD2 | 15 | TRBJ2-7 | . | TRBV7-2 | TGTGCCAGCAGCTCCGGGGGGGCCCGAGGTTACGAGCAGTACTTC | CASSSGGARGYEQYF